Below are 24 T cell receptor beta chains sequenced from a single sample in a study of blood T cell repertoires in COVID-19. Profiling relied on immunoSEQ multiplex PCR, and the TCRdb table lists in-frame clones only, not all of them. The sample has some 45,000 clones, around 80% seen once. Source material: peripheral blood. The receptor source for this set is a man in his 70s with acute or convalescent COVID-19.

This chain connects TRBV5-4 to TRBJ1-6; 7 nucleotides align to TRBD1. The CDR3 has 13 amino acids. Germline CDR1 reads SGHNT; CDR2 reads YYREEE (reference sequence). V gave up 1 base and J gave up 8 bases; unmatched junction bases: 0. The CDR3 sequence is CASSLTGDSPLHF. CDR3 nucleotides: TGTGCCAGCAGCTTGACAGGGGATTCACCCCTCCACTTT.

V and J are TRBV7-9 and TRBJ2-7; 7 positions match TRBD2. The V gene end was trimmed by 5 bases and the J gene end by 0 bases; junction bases not matched to a gene: 10. CDR1 is SEHNR and CDR2 is FQNEAQ in the germline V gene (reference sequence). The length of the CDR3 is 16 residues. CDR3 in DNA: TGTGCCAGCAGCCCTGATGTGGGGGGGTTCTCCTACGAGCAGTACTTC. It yields the protein CASSPDVGGFSYEQYF. Filled out from reference TRBV7-9 and TRBJ2-7, the complete variable domain reads DTGVSQNPRHKITKRGQNVTFRCDPISEHNRLYWYRQTLGQGPEFLTYFQNEAQLEKSRLLSDRFSAERPKGSFSTLEIQRTEQGDSAMYLCASSPDVGGFSYEQYFGPGTRLTVT.

The gene calls are TRBV18 and TRBJ2-3, with 8 nucleotides matching TRBD1. The CDR3 is made up of 15 amino acids. The ends lost 2 bases at V and 5 bases at J; junction bases unmatched: 6. Germline CDR1 KGHSH, CDR2 LQKENI. The chain's CDR3 is CASSPSRGQGDTQYF. The CDR3 coding sequence is TGTGCCAGCTCACCATCCAGGGGGCAGGGAGATACGCAGTATTTT.

The chain couples TRBV7-9 to TRBJ1-4; D perhaps matches TRBD1 (6 bases). The length of the CDR3 is 19 residues. Germline V gene lookup returns CDR1 SEHNR and CDR2 FQNEAQ (reference sequence). V was trimmed by 5 bases and J by 2 bases, leaving 24 bases between them. CDR3 amino acids: CASSHTRVGARGTNEKLFF. The CDR3 DNA reads TGTGCCAGCAGCCATACCCGCGTTGGGGCGAGGGGGACTAATGAAAAACTGTTTTTT.

This clone was detected only a few times. This rearrangement joins TRBV11-3 to TRBJ2-7, with TRBD2 matching 9 bases. From germline, CDR1 is SGHNT and CDR2 YENEEA. The CDR3 runs 14 residues. The ends lost 0 bases at V and 7 bases at J; junction bases unmatched: 4. Here the CDR3 DNA reads TGTGCCAGCAGCTTAGATGGTCTAGCGGGAGAGCAGTACTTC. This sequence encodes CASSLDGLAGEQYF. The full variable domain, in which reference TRBV11-3 and TRBJ2-7 provide the parts outside the CDR3, is EAGVVQSPRYKIIEKKQPVAFWCNPISGHNTLYWYLQNLGQGPELLIRYENEEAVDDSQLPKDRFSAERLKGVDSTLKIQPAELGDSAVYLCASSLDGLAGEQYFGPGTRLTVT.

The gene calls are TRBV30 and TRBJ1-1; D ambiguous. Trimming removed 0 bases at V and 0 bases at J, with 8 bases between. CDR1 GTSNPN and CDR2 SVGIG come from the germline V gene (reference sequence). The CDR3 is 14 amino acids. In DNA, the CDR3 is TGTGCCTGGAGTGTTCAGGCAGTGAACACTGAAGCTTTCTTT. It encodes CAWSVQAVNTEAFF. Filled out from reference TRBV30 and TRBJ1-1, the complete variable domain reads SQTIHQWPATLVQPVGSPLSLECTVEGTSNPNLYWYRQAAGRGLQLLFYSVGIGQISSEVPQNLSASRPQDRQFILSSKKLLLSDSGFYLCAWSVQAVNTEAFFGQGTRLTVV.

The chain carries TRBV9 and TRBJ1-6; a weak D match, TRBD1 (6 bases). CDR1 SGDLS and CDR2 YYNGEE come from the germline V gene. This CDR3 spans 15 amino acids. Trimming removed 2 bases at V and 9 bases at J, with 15 bases between. This chain's CDR3 is CASSVGTSRGSPLHF. The CDR3 region has the DNA TGTGCCAGCAGCGTCGGGACATCCCGTGGTTCACCCCTCCACTTT.

This sequence joins TRBV7-3 and TRBJ2-3; tentatively, D is TRBD2 (6 bases). Trimming left V 5 bases short and J 0 bases short, with 15 bases between. The CDR3 has 16 residues. Germline V gene data show CDR1 as SGHTA and CDR2 as FQGTGA. CDR3 sequence (DNA): TGTGCCAGCAGCCGGGGAAGCGGGCCGAGCACAGATACGCAGTATTTT. Translated, it gives CASSRGSGPSTDTQYF.

The table lists this clone with a few counts. The chain joins TRBV7-2 to TRBJ1-3; 8 bases match TRBD1. Germline CDR1 reads SGHTA; CDR2 reads FQGNSA. Trimming cost V 4 bases and J 0 bases; bases outside gene matches: 11. The CDR3 extends over 18 amino acids. The CDR3 region is CASSSSVRQGRSGNTIYF. CDR3 coding DNA: TGTGCCAGCAGCTCTTCGGTTCGACAGGGGCGCTCTGGAAACACCATATATTTT.

This clone is a singleton in its sample. This rearrangement joins TRBV11-2 to TRBJ1-2; D may be TRBD1 (5 bases). The CDR3 has 15 residues. The germline V and J ends were trimmed by 0 bases and 8 bases, with 16 bases remaining between them. Germline V gene lookup returns CDR1 SGHAT and CDR2 FQNNGV. CDR3 in DNA: TGTGCCAGCAGCTTAGATCCGGCAGGGTTGGGGGGCTACACCTTC. Translating it yields CASSLDPAGLGGYTF.

The rearrangement joins TRBV7-6 to TRBJ2-7; the D is unclear. Germline CDR1 is SGHVS and CDR2 is FNYEAQ. The CDR3 length is 12 residues. With 5 bases removed from V and 5 bases from J, the gap between germline ends came to 10 bases. The CDR3 sequence is CASSPEADEQYF. CDR3 coding DNA: TGTGCCAGCAGCCCCGAGGCCGACGAGCAGTACTTC.

The J gene is TRBJ2-3, the V gene TRBV7-6; 9 bases are shared with TRBD2. Trimming took 1 base from V and 2 from J; bases not matched to a gene: 7. Germline V CDR1 and CDR2: SGHVS, FNYEAQ. The CDR3 is 17 amino acids. CDR3 sequence: CASSLGASGILTDTQYF. Written as DNA, the CDR3 is TGTGCCAGCAGCTTAGGGGCTAGCGGGATCCTCACAGATACGCAGTATTTT.

This clone was found a few times. The chain links TRBV7-2 to TRBJ2-2; tentative D call: TRBD2 (5 bases). Germline values: CDR1 SGHTA, CDR2 FQGNSA. V lost 4 bases, J lost 3 bases, and 12 bases lay in between. The CDR3 runs 15 residues. The CDR3 DNA reads as TGTGCCAGCAGCTCCGGGATTTTGGACACCGGGGAGCTGTTTTTT. It encodes CASSSGILDTGELFF.

V usage is TRBV27 and J usage is TRBJ2-3, with D maybe TRBD1 (5 bases). Germline V gives CDR1 MNHEY, CDR2 SMNVEV (reference sequence). CDR3 size: 15 residues. V lost 5 bases and J 2 bases, leaving 14 bases between the germline ends. In DNA form, the CDR3 reads TGTGCCAGCAGTCCCCTAGGGGTCTACACAGATACGCAGTATTTT. Its translation is CASSPLGVYTDTQYF.

This rearrangement joins TRBV4-2 to TRBJ1-2, with D uncertain. V gave up 0 bases and J gave up 4 bases, with 15 bases separating them. Germline lookup yields CDR1 LGHNA and CDR2 YNFKEQ. The CDR3 runs 16 residues. The CDR3 DNA reads as TGTGCCAGCAGCCAAGATTCAGCCGGAGGAACCTATGGCTACACCTTC. The encoded protein is CASSQDSAGGTYGYTF.

This rearrangement joins TRBV18 to TRBJ1-2; D unresolved. V was clipped by 3 bases and J by 0 bases, with 5 bases between them. Germline lookup yields CDR1 KGHSH and CDR2 LQKENI. The CDR3 is made up of 13 amino acids. Here the CDR3 DNA reads TGTGCCAGCTCACCTGGCTCTAACTATGGCTACACCTTC. Translated, it gives CASSPGSNYGYTF.

V gene TRBV6-2 or TRBV6-3 combines with J gene TRBJ1-4, with a possible D match to TRBD1 (5 bases). Germline values: CDR1 MNHEY, CDR2 SVGEGT. CDR3 size: 15 residues. Trimming left V 0 bases short and J 10 bases short, with 15 bases between. The CDR3 sequence is CASSYSPDTGAKLFF. The CDR3 nucleotides read TGTGCCAGCAGTTACTCTCCGGATACAGGAGCAAAACTGTTTTTT.

V gene TRBV30 combines with J gene TRBJ1-3; D is undetermined. From germline, CDR1 is GTSNPN and CDR2 SVGIG (reference sequence). Trimming pared 2 bases from V and 0 bases from J, leaving 8 bases between. The CDR3 contains 14 residues. The CDR3 spells CAWSPHISGNTIYF. CDR3 coding DNA: TGTGCCTGGAGTCCACACATCTCTGGAAACACCATATATTTT.

This clone was observed once. This chain links TRBV29-1 with TRBJ1-1, with 12 bases that match TRBD1. V trimming: 6 bases; J trimming: 4 bases; junction bases outside the gene matches: 18. The CDR3 consists of 18 residues. Germline CDR1 SQVTM, CDR2 ANQGSEA. This CDR3 is CSVTLNRDRGRGGTEAFF. The DNA of the CDR3 is TGCAGCGTAACCTTAAACCGGGACAGGGGGCGAGGTGGCACTGAAGCTTTCTTT. The full variable domain, in which reference TRBV29-1 and TRBJ1-1 provide the parts outside the CDR3, is SAVISQKPSRDICQRGTSLTIQCQVDSQVTMMFWYRQQPGQSLTLIATANQGSEATYESGFVIDKFPISRPNLTFSTLTVSNMSPEDSSIYLCSVTLNRDRGRGGTEAFFGQGTRLTVV.

The rearrangement links TRBV11-3 to TRBJ1-1; D is uncertain. Germline V gene sequence: CDR1 SGHNT, CDR2 YENEEA. V was pared by 5 bases and J by 5 bases, with 15 bases between. The CDR3 length is 14 residues. Here the CDR3 DNA reads TGTGCCAGCAGCAAAACGGGAAGCGTTACTGAAGCTTTCTTT. Protein sequence: CASSKTGSVTEAFF.

This clone appeared once. V is TRBV6-5 and J is TRBJ1-1; D gene ambiguous. Germline loops: CDR1 MNHEY, CDR2 SVGAGI. The germline V and J ends were trimmed by 6 bases and 0 bases, with 5 bases remaining between them. The CDR3 spans 12 residues. This CDR3 reads CASRTLNTEAFF. CDR3 DNA: TGTGCCAGCAGAACACTGAACACTGAAGCTTTCTTT.

The CDR3 here is CASSLAGIPPSYEQYF. CDR3 DNA sequence: TGCGCCAGCAGCTTGGCGGGAATCCCACCCTCCTACGAGCAGTACTTC. J is TRBJ2-7 and V is TRBV5-1; D perhaps matches TRBD2 (5 bases). The CDR3 is 16 residues long. Germline assignment: CDR1 SGHRS and CDR2 YFSETQ. V was clipped by 0 bases and J by 0 bases, with 13 bases between them.

This clone occurred once. The rearrangement links TRBV7-6 to TRBJ1-2, with a weak D call TRBD1 (5 bases). V lost 5 bases and J lost 0, with 7 bases in between. The CDR3 runs to 13 residues. The germline V gene has CDR1 SGHVS and CDR2 FNYEAQ. The CDR3 region is CASSPGSNYGYTF. DNA for the CDR3: TGTGCCAGCAGCCCAGGGTCTAACTATGGCTACACCTTC.

The V call is TRBV7-7, the J call TRBJ2-1; TRBD2 agrees at 7 bases. J lost 1 base, V lost 1 base, and 7 bases had no gene match. Germline V gene lookup returns CDR1 SSHAT and CDR2 FNYEAQ (reference sequence). The CDR3 runs 17 residues. In DNA, the CDR3 is TGTGCCAGCAGCTTAGAGGGCGGGGGTGCTTCCTACAATGAGCAGTTCTTC. Encoded protein: CASSLEGGGASYNEQFF.